The entry below gives a single TCR beta chain sequence along with its context. The data belong to a study of blood T cell repertoires in COVID-19. The overall study: The United States, Italy and Spain provided the acute and convalescent COVID-19 samples. T cells, B-cell-depleted T cells, or PBMCs supplied cDNA or gDNA.

Profiled with immunoSEQ multiplex PCR; TCRdb holds only in-frame clones, not every one. The table records about 260,000 clones, 70% to 90% of them present only once. Per germline, CDR1 SNHLY and CDR2 FYNNEI. The ends lost 8 bases at V and 9 bases at J; junction bases unmatched: 9. The CDR3 spans 13 residues. This chain links TRBV2 with TRBJ2-1, with 8 bases aligning to TRBD1. The sample taken for sequencing was peripheral blood. The TCR originated in a woman between 45 and 65 years old with acute or convalescent COVID-19. The chain's CDR3 is CASGRDRGAEQFF. The CDR3 DNA reads as TGTGCCAGCGGACGAGACAGGGGAGCTGAGCAGTTCTTC. Supplemented by reference TRBV2 and TRBJ2-1, the full variable domain reads EPEVTQTPSHQVTQMGQEVILRCVPISNHLYFYWYRQILGQKVEFLVSFYNNEISEKSEIFDDQFSVERPDGSNFTLKIRSTKLEDSAMYFCASGRDRGAEQFFGPGTRLTVL.